This T cell receptor (beta chain) was found in a study of blood T cell repertoires in COVID-19. Study as a whole: Both acute and convalescent COVID-19 samples were obtained from the United States, Italy and Spain.

Germline CDR1 reads SGHTA; CDR2 reads FQGNSA. V was clipped by 1 base and J by 7 bases, with 20 bases between them. The CDR3 consists of 16 residues. Clones were sequenced by immunoSEQ multiplex PCR, and TCRdb holds only the in-frame ones, with some missing. The sample carries 40,000 to 55,000 clones, more than 90% recorded once. This chain connects TRBV7-2 to TRBJ2-7, with D perhaps matching TRBD2 (6 bases). This clonotype originated in a human donor in a cohort sampled during active COVID-19. Sequences were obtained from peripheral blood. CDR3 residues: CASSLGGVAVPREQYF. DNA for the CDR3: TGTGCCAGCAGCTTAGGAGGGGTAGCGGTTCCTAGGGAGCAGTACTTC. Supplemented by reference TRBV7-2 and TRBJ2-7, the full variable domain reads GAGVSQSPSNKVTEKGKDVELRCDPISGHTALYWYRQSLGQGLEFLIYFQGNSAPDKSGLPSDRFSAERTGGSVSTLTIQRTQQEDSAVYLCASSLGGVAVPREQYFGPGTRLTVT.